Given below is one T cell receptor (beta chain) in context. Preparing the TCRbeta library involved the use of unique molecular identifiers. TCRdb ran MiXCR on the PCR reads and lists one entry per CDR3 protein. Of more than 200,000 distinct CDR3 sequences in the sample, around 25% were seen once. This sample was taken from a study of T-cell reconstitution after alpha-beta-depleted transplantation in children. This clonotype originated in a girl aged 2 to 9 with Fanconi anemia, due to receive a stem cell transplant. The specimen comprised PBMCs, sampled before TCRalphabeta/CD19-depleted stem cell transplant.

CDR3 region: CASSLMAGGYEQYF. The DNA of the CDR3 is TGTGCCAGCAGCTTGATGGCAGGGGGCTACGAGCAGTACTTC. This sequence joins TRBV5-6 and TRBJ2-7; 7 nucleotides agree with TRBD1. CDR1 and CDR2 (germline): SGHDT, YYEEEE. J was trimmed by 3 bases and V by 1 base; bases with no gene match: 4. The CDR3 is made up of 14 amino acids.